This T cell receptor (beta chain) came from a study of blood T cells in healthy people across ages. Study information: Every two T cells gave about one barcoded beta molecule via template switching. Study results and caveats: While age rose, TCR beta diversity per million T cells dropped in a roughly linear way.

Comment on this clonotype: What it binds is unknown.

This CDR3 is 14 amino acids long. CDR1 and CDR2 from the germline V gene are SNHLY and FYNNEI. J gave up 7 bases and V 6 bases, and 11 bases lay outside the gene matches. Next came a second PCR, run for about 6 to 11 cycles, which used a sample-barcoded 5' primer along with a J-beta primer mix. All cDNA molecules were each tagged by a template-switch adaptor with 12 random nucleotides. TCRdb called the 5' RACE reads again in MiXCR, with one record for every CDR3 protein. The sample lists some 1 million distinct CDR3 sequences, 40% to 55% occurring once. The gene calls are TRBV2 and TRBJ1-2; TRBD1 matches 7 bases. Specimen: blood. This clonotype originated in a woman aged 60-70 years in good health. The CDR3 loop is CASRGDSLQGGYTF. Here the CDR3 DNA reads TGTGCCAGCAGGGGGGACAGCCTTCAGGGTGGCTACACCTTC.